This TCR beta chain was captured in a study of blood T cell repertoires in COVID-19. Using immunoSEQ multiplex PCR, the repertoire was profiled, and TCRdb retains in-frame clones only, with some absent. The sample contains 150,000 to 200,000 clones, approximately 79% of which appear only once. The junction had 10 bases not matched to a gene; V was cut back by 4 bases and J by 6 bases. Germline CDR1 is MGHRA and CDR2 is YSYEKL. The length of the CDR3 is 15 residues. This chain uses TRBV4-1 with TRBJ2-3; TRBD2 agrees at 7 bases. This clonotype was obtained from a woman in her seventies with acute or convalescent COVID-19. Sequenced sample: peripheral blood. The CDR3 sequence: CASSLYETSPDTQYF. CDR3 coding DNA: TGCGCCAGCAGCCTATATGAGACTAGCCCTGATACGCAGTATTTT.